The 20 T cell receptor beta chains presented below share a single source sample, sequenced in a study of OX40 agonist ivuxolimab in advanced cancers. Library preparation employed the immunoSEQ multiplex PCR assay. The clones in this table, taken by TCRdb from immuneACCESS, are in-frame only. Not every clone is retained; where verified, under half of the shortfall comes from an unresolved V gene, and the cause of the rest is unknown. This sample gives some 45,000 clones in total; around 88% of them show up just once. 15% of the sample is held by the ten biggest clonotypes. The specimen comprised CD4+ or CD8+ T cells sorted from blood, sampled in a trial of the OX40 agonist ivuxolimab. These receptors all stem from an adult with an advanced solid tumor such as melanoma, head and neck, liver or kidney cancer.

CDR3 sequence: CASSLPGQWQDGYTF. The CDR3 DNA reads TGTGCCAGTAGTCTGCCGGGCCAATGGCAGGATGGCTACACCTTC. The gene calls are TRBV19 and TRBJ1-2, with D uncertain. There are 15 residues in the CDR3. The V gene lost 5 bases and the J gene lost 6 bases, with 19 bases spanning the gap. Germline assignment: CDR1 LNHDA and CDR2 SQIVND (reference sequence).

V usage is TRBV7-9 and J usage is TRBJ1-2; D not certain. The V end lost 4 bases, the J end lost 3 bases, and 9 bases lay between the germline ends. This CDR3 is 13 amino acids long. The germline V gene encodes CDR1 SEHNR and CDR2 FQNEAQ (reference sequence). Written as DNA, the CDR3 is TGTGCCAGCAGCTCCATTCGGGACTATGGCTACACCTTC. Translating it yields CASSSIRDYGYTF.

The V gene is TRBV19, the J gene TRBJ1-1, with D unresolved. Germline lookup yields CDR1 LNHDA and CDR2 SQIVND (reference sequence). Trimming took 3 bases from V and 0 from J, leaving 5 bases between them. This CDR3 has 13 amino acids. The CDR3 DNA reads TGTGCCAGTAGTATTTCTATGAACACTGAAGCTTTCTTT. Translated: CASSISMNTEAFF.

The V gene is TRBV21-1, the J gene TRBJ1-2; the tabulated D call, TRBD1, remains unverified against the DNA. TRBV21-1 is a documented pseudogene. The CDR3 totals 18 residues. The CDR3 is CASSNDWTGDPGGYGYTF. In DNA, the CDR3 is TGTGCCAGCAGCAACGATTGGACAGGGGACCCGGGAGGCTATGGCTACACCTTC.

This rearrangement joins TRBV9 to TRBJ1-2, with D possibly matching TRBD1 (5 bases). Trimming shortened V by 0 bases and J by 4 bases, and 7 bases separated the two germline ends. CDR1 SGDLS and CDR2 YYNGEE come from the germline V gene. This CDR3 is built from 13 residues. DNA of the CDR3: TGTGCCAGCAGCGTAGGCGGGACCTATGGCTACACCTTC. Its protein product is CASSVGGTYGYTF. The full variable domain, with the rest looked up from reference TRBV9 and TRBJ1-2, is DSGVTQTPKHLITATGQRVTLRCSPRSGDLSVYWYQQSLDQGLQFLIQYYNGEERAKGNILERFSAQQFPDLHSELNLSSLELGDSALYFCASSVGGTYGYTFGSGTRLTVV.

The CDR3 nucleotides are TGTGCCAGCAGGGCAGGGGACTATGGCTACACCTTC. This sequence encodes CASRAGDYGYTF. This chain connects TRBV6-5 to TRBJ1-2; possibly TRBD1 for D (6 bases). Germline CDR1 MNHEY, CDR2 SVGAGI. The length of the CDR3 is 12 residues. V was clipped by 6 bases and J by 3 bases, with 8 bases between them.

The chain couples TRBV28 to TRBJ1-6; D call uncertain. Looked up from germline, CDR1 is MDHEN and CDR2 is SYDVKM. V lost 5 bases, J lost 3 bases, and 11 bases lay in between. This CDR3 comprises 15 residues. The CDR3 loop reads CASSRRVYYNSPLHF. The CDR3 nucleotides read TGTGCCAGCAGTCGAAGGGTTTACTATAATTCACCCCTCCACTTT.

The chain combines TRBV7-9 with TRBJ1-5, with D uncertain. Trimming took off 5 bases at V and 1 base at J, with 9 bases between the two ends. Per germline, CDR1 SEHNR and CDR2 FQNEAQ (reference sequence). The CDR3 consists of 14 residues. CDR3 protein: CASSPGMSNQPQHF. The CDR3 nucleotides read TGTGCCAGCAGCCCCGGGATGAGCAATCAGCCCCAGCATTTT.

The chain recombines TRBV14 with TRBJ1-1; 8 nucleotides agree with TRBD1. Germline V gene sequence: CDR1 SGHDN, CDR2 FVKESK. This CDR3 is built from 14 residues. V shed 1 base and J 7 bases; nucleotides not matched to a gene: 5. CDR3: CASSQGQGTSEAFF. The CDR3 DNA follows: TGTGCCAGCAGCCAAGGACAGGGGACCAGTGAAGCTTTCTTT.

This clone was seen many times. The chain carries TRBV5-4 and TRBJ1-2; D is unclear. V shed 3 bases and J shed 4 bases, with 4 bases lying between them. The germline gives CDR1 SGHNT, CDR2 YYREEE (reference sequence). This CDR3 spans 11 amino acids. Here the CDR3 reads CASSSGYGYTF. CDR3 sequence (DNA): TGTGCCAGCAGCTCCGGCTATGGCTACACCTTC.

The V call is TRBV19, the J call TRBJ2-1; a possible D gene is TRBD2 (5 bases). CDR1 and CDR2 from the germline V gene are LNHDA and SQIVND (reference sequence). This CDR3 has 15 residues. Trimming took off 5 bases at V and 6 bases at J, with 17 bases between the two ends. CDR3 sequence: CASSPIEGLVNEQFF. The CDR3 coding sequence is TGTGCCAGTAGTCCGATAGAGGGCCTAGTCAATGAGCAGTTCTTC. Variable domain in full (rest from reference TRBV19 and TRBJ2-1): DGGITQSPKYLFRKEGQNVTLSCEQNLNHDAMYWYRQDPGQGLRLIYYSQIVNDFQKGDIAEGYSVSREKKESFPLTVTSAQKNPTAFYLCASSPIEGLVNEQFFGPGTRLTVL.

The chain is built from TRBV19 and TRBJ1-5, with a possible D match to TRBD1 (6 bases). The V gene's germline CDR1 is LNHDA and CDR2 SQIVND (reference sequence). V was trimmed by 7 bases and J by 0 bases, leaving 10 bases between them. The CDR3 spans 14 residues. The CDR3: CASTGDYSNQPQHF. CDR3 bases: TGTGCCAGTACAGGGGATTATAGCAATCAGCCCCAGCATTTT.

In this sample, this clone turned up once. CDR3 amino acids: CASSQEGSGGANEQFF. The CDR3 DNA reads TGCGCCAGCAGCCAAGAGGGTAGCGGGGGGGCAAATGAGCAGTTCTTC. The rearrangement uses TRBV4-1 and TRBJ2-1; 11 nucleotides match TRBD2. The germline CDR1 and CDR2 sequences are MGHRA and YSYEKL. The CDR3 is 16 amino acids. V shed 0 bases and J 7 bases; nucleotides not matched to a gene: 5.

The chain recombines TRBV28 with TRBJ2-7, with 7 bases lining up with TRBD1. Trimming cost V 5 bases and J 6 bases; bases outside gene matches: 13. The CDR3 has 15 residues. Germline CDR1 MDHEN, CDR2 SYDVKM. CDR3 loop: CASSPVWDSATEQYF. The CDR3 nucleotides read TGTGCCAGCAGTCCCGTTTGGGACAGTGCGACCGAGCAGTACTTC.

The J gene is TRBJ2-1, the V gene TRBV10-1; TRBD2 matches 13 bases. V lost 3 bases to trimming and J lost 8 bases; unmatched junction nucleotides: 7. The CDR3 is made up of 16 amino acids. Germline assignment: CDR1 WNHNN and CDR2 SYGVQD (reference sequence). This CDR3 is CASSDTSGRALHEQFF. For the CDR3, the DNA is TGCGCCAGCAGTGACACTAGCGGGAGGGCCCTCCATGAGCAGTTCTTC.

The chain has TRBV29-1 and TRBJ1-2, with 7 bases lining up with TRBD1. This CDR3 has 11 amino acids. Germline loops: CDR1 SQVTM, CDR2 ANQGSEA. Trimming cost V 6 bases and J 6 bases; bases outside gene matches: 4. The DNA for the CDR3 is TGCAGCGTCGATGACAGGGATGGCTACACCTTC. It yields the protein CSVDDRDGYTF.

V is TRBV28 and J is TRBJ1-5, with 8 positions matching TRBD1. The V gene's germline CDR1 is MDHEN and CDR2 SYDVKM. The CDR3 is made up of 17 amino acids. Trimming at V came to 6 bases and at J to 0 bases, leaving 10 bases not matched to a gene. CDR3 in DNA: TGTGCCAGCAGCGTAGTGGACAGGGTATATAGCAATCAGCCCCAGCATTTT. Residues: CASSVVDRVYSNQPQHF.

This sequence joins TRBV5-1 and TRBJ1-1; perhaps TRBD1 as D (5 bases). V lost 0 bases to trimming and J lost 7 bases, with 10 bases between them. The CDR3 spans 13 residues. Germline loops: CDR1 SGHRS, CDR2 YFSETQ. Here the CDR3 reads CASSLVGTVEAFF. The CDR3 DNA follows: TGCGCCAGCAGCTTGGTAGGGACCGTTGAAGCTTTCTTT.

CDR3 sequence (DNA): TGCGCCAGCAGCTTGTTCGTCCGGGACAGGGGTAACTATGGCTACACCTTC. Translating it yields CASSLFVRDRGNYGYTF. V is TRBV5-1 and J is TRBJ1-2; 10 bases match TRBD1. The CDR3 is made up of 17 amino acids. The germline CDR1 and CDR2 sequences are SGHRS and YFSETQ. The J segment lost 1 base and the V segment lost 1 base, leaving 7 bases of the junction unmatched.

The chain couples TRBV4-1 to TRBJ2-2; 7 nucleotides match TRBD1. The CDR3 has 17 residues. Looked up from germline, CDR1 is MGHRA and CDR2 is YSYEKL. V lost 0 bases to trimming and J lost 7 bases; unmatched junction nucleotides: 11. This CDR3 reads CASSQEMNQGVYGELFF. CDR3 bases: TGCGCCAGCAGCCAAGAAATGAATCAGGGGGTCTACGGGGAGCTGTTTTTT.